These T cell receptor beta chains were read from a single sample in a study of spatial heterogeneity in lung cancer. Each CDR3 protein is one row after TCRdb ran MiXCR on the 5' RACE reads. The profile shows around 1,200 distinct CDR3 sequences, less than 20% of them singletons. The input for sequencing was lung tumor tissue, taken at surgery. All receptors come from a male donor with early-stage non-small cell lung cancer. Each CDR3 is given without its conserved first and last residue. Each record gives: J gene, CDR3 length, V gene, CDR3 protein.

J: TRBJ2-3
length: 10
V: TRBV5-1
CDR3: ASSGGTDTQY

J: TRBJ1-1
length: 13
V: TRBV28
CDR3: ASSNLQGFNTEAF

J: TRBJ2-3
length: 12
V: TRBV9
CDR3: ATRLVGASYTQY

J: TRBJ2-2
length: 11
V: TRBV6-6
CDR3: ASSYPNTGELF

J: TRBJ1-2
length: 11
V: TRBV11-2
CDR3: ASSLGGSIGYT

J: TRBJ2-3
length: 11
V: TRBV20-1
CDR3: SATDGGADTQY

J: TRBJ1-5
length: 13
V: TRBV27
CDR3: ASSSRGAGNQPQH

J: TRBJ1-1
length: 9
V: TRBV29-1
CDR3: SSRQGAKAF

J: TRBJ1-6
length: 11
V: TRBV20-1
CDR3: SARGDGNSPLH

J: TRBJ2-2
length: 13
V: TRBV7-3
CDR3: ASSLTGQNTGELF

J: TRBJ1-5
length: 13
V: TRBV18
CDR3: ASSPLGQAGQPQH

J: TRBJ1-2
length: 11
V: TRBV11-2
CDR3: AVKPGRNGGYT

J: TRBJ1-2
length: 13
V: TRBV10-3
CDR3: AISESPDRGRGYT

J: TRBJ2-7
length: 14
V: TRBV28
CDR3: ASSPVGTSGPYEQY

J: TRBJ2-7
length: 13
V: TRBV6-5
CDR3: ASSYATGVLFEQY

J: TRBJ2-1
length: 12
V: TRBV27
CDR3: ASSPGGSYNEQF

J: TRBJ2-7
length: 12
V: TRBV19
CDR3: ASSIRDGAYEQY

J: TRBJ1-6
length: 13
V: TRBV2
CDR3: ASSERPGVRSPLH

J: TRBJ2-2
length: 12
V: TRBV11-2
CDR3: ASSLGFNTGELF

J: TRBJ1-1
length: 13
V: TRBV16
CDR3: ASSHLMGRNTEAF

J: TRBJ1-5
length: 12
V: TRBV6-5
CDR3: ASRGGQDNQPQH

J: TRBJ1-1
length: 10
V: TRBV9
CDR3: ASSAPGQGAF

J: TRBJ1-2
length: 12
V: TRBV10-3
CDR3: ATMTGQGPYGYT

J: TRBJ2-3
length: 11
V: TRBV20-1
CDR3: SASRQGTDTQY

J: TRBJ2-1
length: 12
V: TRBV19
CDR3: ASRGRDRYNEQF

J: TRBJ1-4
length: 10
V: TRBV4-1
CDR3: ASSQINGKLF

J: TRBJ2-3
length: 14
V: TRBV11-2
CDR3: ASSLELAGVADTQY

J: TRBJ1-5
length: 21
V: TRBV12-3/TRBV12-4
CDR3: ASSLGTADLPFLSSHSNQPQH

J: TRBJ2-4
length: 11
V: TRBV10-1
CDR3: ASSEQGVNIQY

J: TRBJ1-5
length: 15
V: TRBV30
CDR3: AWSSLPRTGGIQPQH

J: TRBJ2-1
length: 12
V: TRBV2
CDR3: ASSRGQDVDEQF